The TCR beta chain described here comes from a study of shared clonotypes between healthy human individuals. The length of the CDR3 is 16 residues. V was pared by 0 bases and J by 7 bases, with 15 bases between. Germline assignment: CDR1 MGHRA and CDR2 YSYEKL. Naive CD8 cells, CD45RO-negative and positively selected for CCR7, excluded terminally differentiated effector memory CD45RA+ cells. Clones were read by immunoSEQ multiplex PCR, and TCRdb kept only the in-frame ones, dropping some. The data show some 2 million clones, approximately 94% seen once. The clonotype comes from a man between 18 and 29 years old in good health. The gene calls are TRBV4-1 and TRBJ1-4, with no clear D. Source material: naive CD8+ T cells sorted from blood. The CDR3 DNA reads TGCGCCAGCAGCCAAGAGCCGGGCGGTGCCCGTGAAAAACTGTTTTTT. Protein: CASSQEPGGAREKLFF.